The clone carrying this T cell receptor (beta chain) was seen at least ten times. Time point of the sample: pre-sensitization, week 0. Treatment here: therapeutic diphenylcyclopropenone sensitization with weekly scalp DPC. Germline assignment: CDR1 SGHTA and CDR2 FQGTGA. CDR3 length: 17 amino acids. Trimming took 5 bases from V and 6 from J; bases not matched to a gene: 10. The data were taken from a study of human T cells and chemical hapten exposure. TCRdb re-called the RACE reads with MiXCR, one entry per CDR3 protein. Among over 35,000 distinct CDR3 sequences listed, over 9.5% were seen once. The source of this sequence is a man aged 25 to 45 with alopecia areata. Some clones in this sample may be carry-over from other donors' samples. The chain combines TRBV7-3 with TRBJ2-3, with 14 nucleotides matching TRBD2. Source: whole blood, taken in connection with sensitization to the hapten diphenylcyclopropenone (DPC). The CDR3, as DNA: TGTGCCAGCAGCCTCTTGGGGACTAGCGGGGGACGGGATACGCAGTATTTT. Protein: CASSLLGTSGGRDTQYF.